One and the same sample provided the 23 T cell receptor beta chains below, sequenced in a study of neoadjuvant anti-PD-1 for oral cavity cancer. Assay: immunoSEQ multiplex PCR; the TCRdb copy retains only in-frame clones and omits some. The data contain 5,500 to 8,000 clones, approximately 82% of them singletons. The sequencing used PBMCs, collected before nivolumab (anti-PD-1) treatment. The receptors stem from a person between 35 and 79 years old with oral cavity squamous cell carcinoma.

In DNA form, the CDR3 reads TGTGCCAGCAGCTTAGCGGGGGGGCAGACGAATACGCAGTATTTT. This encodes CASSLAGGQTNTQYF. The chain combines TRBV7-2 with TRBJ2-3, with D possibly being TRBD2 (7 bases). With 0 bases removed from V and 7 bases from J, the gap between germline ends came to 14 bases. The germline gives CDR1 SGHTA, CDR2 FQGNSA. The CDR3 is 15 amino acids.

As DNA, the CDR3 is TGTGCCAGCTGCATTTTTGGCAGGAAGGTTAGCTCCTACGAGCAGTACTTC. Amino acid sequence: CASCIFGRKVSSYEQYF. The chain is built from TRBV6-8 and TRBJ2-7; D unclear. V lost 8 bases and J lost 0, with 23 bases in between. This CDR3 contains 17 residues. Germline CDR1 and CDR2: MNHGY and SAAAGT.

The table lists this clone with a few counts. CDR3 bases: TGTGCCAGCAGGGAACAGACAGGGGGCGTCTATGGCTACACCTTC. Protein sequence: CASREQTGGVYGYTF. The V and J genes are TRBV6-1 and TRBJ1-2, with TRBD1 identical over 10 bases. Germline CDR1 reads MNHNS; CDR2 reads SASEGT. CDR3 length equals 15 residues. J gave up 4 bases and V 6 bases, and 8 bases lay outside the gene matches.

The gene calls are TRBV4-1 and TRBJ1-1, with D perhaps TRBD1 (5 bases). Germline V gene sequence: CDR1 MGHRA, CDR2 YSYEKL. V gave up 1 base and J gave up 6 bases, with 15 bases separating them. The CDR3 is made up of 15 amino acids. This chain's CDR3 is CASSQVTGLGSEAFF. The CDR3 DNA sequence: TGCGCCAGCAGCCAAGTCACGGGACTGGGGTCTGAAGCTTTCTTT.

The V and J genes are TRBV7-2 and TRBJ1-4; 8 bases are shared with TRBD1. Per germline, CDR1 SGHTA and CDR2 FQGNSA. The CDR3 runs to 15 residues. J lost 12 bases, V lost 0 bases, and 9 bases had no gene match. CDR3 sequence: CASSLAPGQADELFF. The CDR3, as DNA: TGTGCCAGCAGCTTAGCACCGGGACAGGCGGATGAACTGTTTTTT.

This chain links TRBV30 with TRBJ2-5; D is tentatively TRBD1 or TRBD2 (5 bases each). The CDR3 is made up of 13 amino acids. The V and J ends lost 0 bases and 4 bases respectively, with 9 bases between them. Germline assignment: CDR1 GTSNPN and CDR2 SVGIG (reference sequence). The CDR3 loop reads CAWSVIGGETQYF. The CDR3 DNA is TGTGCCTGGAGTGTAATTGGGGGAGAGACCCAGTACTTC. Using reference TRBV30 and TRBJ2-5 for the parts outside the CDR3, the full variable domain is SQTIHQWPATLVQPVGSPLSLECTVEGTSNPNLYWYRQAAGRGLQLLFYSVGIGQISSEVPQNLSASRPQDRQFILSSKKLLLSDSGFYLCAWSVIGGETQYFGPGTRLLVL.

The chain couples TRBV7-2 to TRBJ2-1, with TRBD1 matching over 8 bases. Germline lookup yields CDR1 SGHTA and CDR2 FQGNSA. This CDR3 is built from 15 residues. Trimming cost V 3 bases and J 4 bases; bases outside gene matches: 5. The CDR3 here is CASSLTGVRYNEQFF. CDR3 coding DNA: TGTGCCAGCAGCTTGACAGGGGTTCGGTACAATGAGCAGTTCTTC.

The V and J genes are TRBV28 and TRBJ1-2; D not resolved. The CDR3 loop spans 11 amino acids. The ends were cut back, 6 bases at V and 4 bases at J, with 6 bases in the middle. CDR1 and CDR2 (germline): MDHEN, SYDVKM. The CDR3 DNA is TGTGCCAGCAGAGAGATCTATGGCTACACCTTC. Encoded protein: CASREIYGYTF.

This clone was counted once. The CDR3 nucleotides are TGTGCCAGCAGGAATGCTGGTACCACTGAAGCTTTCTTT. It specifies CASRNAGTTEAFF. This chain uses TRBV28 with TRBJ1-1; D uncertain. The length of the CDR3 is 13 residues. The V and J ends lost 6 bases and 4 bases respectively, with 12 bases between them. Germline CDR1 and CDR2: MDHEN and SYDVKM.

The chain is built from TRBV2 and TRBJ1-1, with D possibly TRBD1 on 6 matching bases. Germline assignment: CDR1 SNHLY and CDR2 FYNNEI. The CDR3 contains 14 residues. The ends were cut back, 4 bases at V and 5 bases at J, with 14 bases in the middle. CDR3 residues: CASSAQGEETEAFF. The DNA of the CDR3 is TGTGCCAGCAGTGCACAGGGCGAGGAAACTGAAGCTTTCTTT.

The rearrangement joins TRBV6-1 to TRBJ2-7; perhaps TRBD1 as D (7 bases). The CDR3 runs to 15 residues. Germline-derived CDR1 and CDR2 are MNHNS and SASEGT. Trimming shortened V by 6 bases and J by 5 bases, and 20 bases separated the two germline ends. The CDR3 DNA reads as TGTGCCAGCAGCCGCGGGACAGAGGGAATAGACGAGCAGTACTTC. Amino acid sequence: CASSRGTEGIDEQYF.

The CDR3 loop is CASSPGTGSNQPQHF. In nucleotides, the CDR3 is TGTGCCAGCAGCCCAGGGACAGGGAGCAATCAGCCCCAGCATTTT. The J gene is TRBJ1-5, the V gene TRBV28, with 9 bases fitting TRBD1. There are 15 residues in the CDR3. CDR1 and CDR2 (germline): MDHEN, SYDVKM. Trimming at V came to 6 bases and at J to 1 base, leaving 4 bases not matched to a gene.

This chain joins TRBV5-1 and TRBJ2-6; the match to TRBD1 covers 7 bases. The CDR3 has 17 amino acids. Germline V lookup: CDR1 SGHRS, CDR2 YFSETQ. Trimming cost V 4 bases and J 1 base; bases outside gene matches: 8. The CDR3 DNA reads TGCGCCAGCAGCACGGGACAGTTGTGGTCTGGGGCCAACGTCCTGACTTTC. As protein: CASSTGQLWSGANVLTF.

The chain is built from TRBV29-1 and TRBJ1-4, with TRBD1 matching 9 bases. With 4 bases clipped from V and 3 bases from J, the junction kept 9 bases outside the gene matches. The V gene's germline CDR1 is SQVTM and CDR2 ANQGSEA. This CDR3 contains 16 residues. The CDR3 nucleotides read TGCAGCGTTGCGGGACAGGGAATTCGGTCTAATGAAAAACTGTTTTTT. Translating it yields CSVAGQGIRSNEKLFF.

Written as DNA, the CDR3 is TGCAGCGTTGCAACCACTACAGGGTTTCGGGAGACCCAGTACTTC. It encodes CSVATTTGFRETQYF. V is TRBV29-1 and J is TRBJ2-5; tentatively, D is TRBD1 (6 bases). This CDR3 comprises 15 residues. The germline V gene has CDR1 SQVTM and CDR2 ANQGSEA. V was shortened by 4 bases and J by 5 bases, with 20 bases between the two germline ends.

CDR3 in amino acids: CASSQRWEDTDTQYF. Written as DNA, the CDR3 is TGCGCCAGCAGCCAACGGTGGGAGGACACAGATACGCAGTATTTT. The chain is built from TRBV4-3 and TRBJ2-3, with a possible D match to TRBD2 (6 bases). Trimming shortened V by 2 bases and J by 2 bases, and 11 bases separated the two germline ends. The CDR3 runs 15 residues. CDR1 and CDR2 (germline): LGHNA, YSLEER.

Turning to this clone: Other nucleotide sequences in the sample specify the same CDR3. The chain joins TRBV6-1 to TRBJ1-6; D not certain. CDR1 MNHNS and CDR2 SASEGT come from the germline V gene. With 1 base removed from V and 8 bases from J, the gap between germline ends came to 9 bases. The length of the CDR3 is 14 residues. The CDR3 sequence: CASSEGVGDSPLHF. The CDR3 DNA is TGTGCCAGCAGTGAAGGGGTGGGAGATTCACCCCTCCACTTT.

The CDR3 DNA reads as TGTGCCAGCAGTTACTCTTCAGGGGACACTGAAGCTTTCTTT. This sequence encodes CASSYSSGDTEAFF. The chain carries TRBV6-6 and TRBJ1-1; a possible D gene is TRBD1 (6 bases). Trimming shortened V by 0 bases and J by 3 bases, and 8 bases separated the two germline ends. There are 14 residues in the CDR3. Germline V CDR1 and CDR2: MNHNY, SVGAGI (reference sequence).

This sequence joins TRBV11-1 and TRBJ2-7, with D perhaps TRBD1 (5 bases). Looked up from germline, CDR1 is SGHAT and CDR2 is FQDESV (reference sequence). This CDR3 has 14 residues. Between the trimmed V and J ends, which lost 2 bases and 5 bases, there was a span of 13 bases. CDR3 in DNA: TGTGCCAGCAGCTTAAGTCTTCAGGGCAACGAGCAGTACTTC. Translating gives CASSLSLQGNEQYF.

This chain joins TRBV11-2 and TRBJ1-4; 8 bases are a match to TRBD1. V shed 5 bases, J shed 5 bases, and the junction held 4 bases outside the gene matches. This CDR3 is 14 amino acids long. CDR1 and CDR2 (germline): SGHAT, FQNNGV. The CDR3 DNA reads TGTGCCAGCAGCCGGGACAGGCAGAATGAAAAACTGTTTTTT. Its protein is CASSRDRQNEKLFF.

This clone was observed a handful of times. The gene calls are TRBV9 and TRBJ1-6; maybe TRBD1 (6 bases). CDR1 and CDR2 (germline): SGDLS, YYNGEE. V lost 4 bases to trimming and J lost 11 bases, with 19 bases between them. CDR3 size: 15 residues. CDR3 DNA sequence: TGTGCCAGCAGCCCTACCGCGGCAGGGGTACCACCCCTCCACTTT. Translation: CASSPTAAGVPPLHF. Full variable domain (remainder filled in from reference TRBV9 and TRBJ1-6): DSGVTQTPKHLITATGQRVTLRCSPRSGDLSVYWYQQSLDQGLQFLIQYYNGEERAKGNILERFSAQQFPDLHSELNLSSLELGDSALYFCASSPTAAGVPPLHFGNGTRLTVT.

This clone was seen only once. V and J are TRBV11-2 and TRBJ1-4, with 9 nucleotides matching TRBD1. V was pared by 4 bases and J by 8 bases, with 8 bases of the junction left unmatched. The CDR3 loop spans 15 amino acids. The germline gives CDR1 SGHAT, CDR2 FQNNGV. In DNA form, the CDR3 reads TGTGCCAGCAGCTCAGGTGGGACAGGGACGGAAAAACTGTTTTTT. Translation gives CASSSGGTGTEKLFF.

This chain joins TRBV6-5 and TRBJ2-7; 9 bases fit TRBD1. V shed 6 bases and J 6 bases; nucleotides not matched to a gene: 9. This CDR3 spans 14 amino acids. Germline CDR1 and CDR2: MNHEY and SVGAGI. Here the CDR3 reads CASSYTGTGSEQYF. The CDR3 coding sequence is TGTGCCAGCAGCTATACCGGGACAGGGAGCGAGCAGTACTTC.